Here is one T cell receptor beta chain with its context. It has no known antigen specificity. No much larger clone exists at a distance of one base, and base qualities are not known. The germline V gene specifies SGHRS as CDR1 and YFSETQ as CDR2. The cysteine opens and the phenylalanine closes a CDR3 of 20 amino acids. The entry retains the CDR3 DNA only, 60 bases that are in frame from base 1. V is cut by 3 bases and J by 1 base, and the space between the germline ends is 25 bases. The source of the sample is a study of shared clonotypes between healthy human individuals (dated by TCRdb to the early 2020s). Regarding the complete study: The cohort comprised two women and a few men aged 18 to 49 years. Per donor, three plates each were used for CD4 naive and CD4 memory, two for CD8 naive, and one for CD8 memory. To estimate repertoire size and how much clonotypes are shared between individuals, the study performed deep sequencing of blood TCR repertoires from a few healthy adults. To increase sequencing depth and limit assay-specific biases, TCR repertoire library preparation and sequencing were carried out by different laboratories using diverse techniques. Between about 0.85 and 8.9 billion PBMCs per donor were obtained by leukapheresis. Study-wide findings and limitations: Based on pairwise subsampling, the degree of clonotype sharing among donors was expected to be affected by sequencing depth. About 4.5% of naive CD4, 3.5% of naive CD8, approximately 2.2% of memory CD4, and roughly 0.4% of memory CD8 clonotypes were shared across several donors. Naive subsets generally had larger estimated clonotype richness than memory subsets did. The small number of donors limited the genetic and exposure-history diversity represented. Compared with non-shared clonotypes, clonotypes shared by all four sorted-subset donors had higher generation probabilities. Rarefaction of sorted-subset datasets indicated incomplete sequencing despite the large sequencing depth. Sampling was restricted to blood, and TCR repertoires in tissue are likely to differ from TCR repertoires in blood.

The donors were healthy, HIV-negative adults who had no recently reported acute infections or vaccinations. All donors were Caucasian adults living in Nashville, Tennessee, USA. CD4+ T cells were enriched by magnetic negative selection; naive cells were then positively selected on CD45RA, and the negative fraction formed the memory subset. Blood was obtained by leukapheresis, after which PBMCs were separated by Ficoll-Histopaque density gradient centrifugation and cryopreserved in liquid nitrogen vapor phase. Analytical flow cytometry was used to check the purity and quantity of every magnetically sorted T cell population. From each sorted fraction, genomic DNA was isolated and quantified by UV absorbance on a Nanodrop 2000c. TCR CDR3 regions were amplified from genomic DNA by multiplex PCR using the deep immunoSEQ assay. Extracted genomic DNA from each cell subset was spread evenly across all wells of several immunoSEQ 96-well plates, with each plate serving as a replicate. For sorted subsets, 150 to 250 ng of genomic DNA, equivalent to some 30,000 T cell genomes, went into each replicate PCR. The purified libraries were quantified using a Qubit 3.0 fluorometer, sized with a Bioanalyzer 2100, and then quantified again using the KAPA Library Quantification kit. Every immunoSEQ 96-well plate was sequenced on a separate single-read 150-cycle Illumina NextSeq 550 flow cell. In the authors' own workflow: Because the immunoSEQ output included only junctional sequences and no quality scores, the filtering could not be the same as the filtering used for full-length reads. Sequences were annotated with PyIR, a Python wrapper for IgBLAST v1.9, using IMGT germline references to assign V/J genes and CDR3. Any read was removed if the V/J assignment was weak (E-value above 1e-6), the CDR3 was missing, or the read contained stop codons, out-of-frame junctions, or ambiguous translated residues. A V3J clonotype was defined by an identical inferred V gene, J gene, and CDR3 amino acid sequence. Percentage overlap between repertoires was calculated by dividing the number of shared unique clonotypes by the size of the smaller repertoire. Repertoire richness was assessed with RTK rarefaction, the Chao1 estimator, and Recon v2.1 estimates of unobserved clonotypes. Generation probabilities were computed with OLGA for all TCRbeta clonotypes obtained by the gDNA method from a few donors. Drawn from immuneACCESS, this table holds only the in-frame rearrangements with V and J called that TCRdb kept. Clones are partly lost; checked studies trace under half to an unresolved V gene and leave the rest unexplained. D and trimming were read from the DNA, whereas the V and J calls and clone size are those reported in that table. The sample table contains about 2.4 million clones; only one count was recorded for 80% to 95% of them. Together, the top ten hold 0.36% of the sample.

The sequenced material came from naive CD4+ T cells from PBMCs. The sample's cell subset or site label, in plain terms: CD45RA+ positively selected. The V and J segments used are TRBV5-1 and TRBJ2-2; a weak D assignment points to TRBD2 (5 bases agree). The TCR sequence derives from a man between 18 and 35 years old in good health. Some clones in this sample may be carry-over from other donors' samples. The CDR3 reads CASSSPLRAFPEGNTGELFF. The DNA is TGCGCCAGCAGCTCCCCCCTTAGGGCCTTCCCAGAGGGGAACACCGGGGAGCTGTTTTTT.